Below, one TCR beta chain is given with its context. No antigen is known for it. The CDR3 runs 14 residues. V lost 6 bases, J lost 4 bases, and 9 bases stayed unmatched. Germline loops: CDR1 MNHEY, CDR2 SMNVEV (reference sequence). This cohort consisted of healthy bone marrow donors. The data stem from a study of cytomegalovirus exposure and HLA in healthy donors. Study-level background: The 110 million or so unique TCR beta sequences, from approximately 170 million T cells, were found by an earlier analysis. Study conclusions and caveats: In most subjects, TCR beta sequences reportedly gave accurate predictions of HLA-A and HLA-B alleles. Some highly shared sequence variants likely arose as a pipeline artifact.

The study ran its PCR with 60 Vbeta and 13 Jbeta primers. TCRdb's table, derived via immunoSEQ multiplex PCR, lists solely in-frame clones and lacks some. In the table there are 110,000 to 150,000 clones, over 75% of which are singletons. This receptor was taken from a woman aged 25 to 39 in good health and CMV-seronegative. The sequencing sample was made of PBMCs. The chain employs TRBV27 and TRBJ2-7, with 7 bases fitting TRBD2. CDR3 nucleotide sequence: TGTGCCAGCAGCCGCCGGGACTACCCGTACGAGCAGTACTTC. Its protein is CASSRRDYPYEQYF.